This T cell receptor beta chain appears in the sequencing data of a study of T cell repertoires in cytomegalovirus infection. In the study overall: The public TCR beta signatures pointed to both CMV infection and matching HLA type. Regarding the study as a whole: Individuals carrying CMV plus the relevant HLA were identified by cumulative frequency of public TCR beta families. HLA-C-restricted TCR beta clonotypes specific for CMV led the ex vivo response.

V lost 4 bases to trimming and J lost 0 bases; unmatched junction nucleotides: 8. The CDR3 runs 18 residues. Germline assignment: CDR1 MGHRA and CDR2 YSYEKL. As concerns this clonotype: The antigen is not known.

One entry per CDR3 protein, called by TCRdb with MiXCR from the reads. Of roughly 310,000 distinct CDR3 sequences listed, roughly 16% are singletons. This rearrangement joins TRBV4-1 to TRBJ1-5; 11 bases are shared with TRBD1. Sequencing used PBMCs. The origin of this receptor is a human donor in good health (CMV status not recorded). Some clones in this sample may be carry-over from other donors' samples. CDR3 bases: TGCGCCAGCAGCCTTACCGGGACAGGGGGTAATAGCAATCAGCCCCAGCATTTT. Encoded protein: CASSLTGTGGNSNQPQHF.